These 28 T cell receptor beta chains originate from one sample sequenced in a study of blood T cells in healthy people across ages. The second PCR ran roughly 6 to 11 cycles with a sample-barcoded 5' primer and J-beta primers. One entry per CDR3 protein, called by TCRdb with MiXCR from the 5' RACE reads. This sample has 700,000 or so distinct CDR3 sequences, with roughly two fifths found just once. Sequencing was done on a sample of blood. These receptor sequences come from an elderly man in good health.

This clonotype was detected a few times. V and J are TRBV6-6 and TRBJ2-7, with 8 bases lining up with TRBD2. CDR3 length: 15 amino acids. The germline gives CDR1 MNHNY, CDR2 SVGAGI (reference sequence). V lost 7 bases, J lost 0 bases, and 8 bases stayed unmatched. CDR3 sequence (DNA): TGTGCCAGCAAGACACATAGCGGGGCCTCCTACGAGCAGTACTTC. It specifies CASKTHSGASYEQYF.

This CDR3 is CASSVASGGAVEQFF. CDR3 in DNA: TGTGCCAGCAGCGTTGCTAGCGGGGGGGCCGTTGAGCAGTTCTTC. This rearrangement joins TRBV9 to TRBJ2-1; 12 bases align to TRBD2. The germline gives CDR1 SGDLS, CDR2 YYNGEE. V was pared by 2 bases and J by 9 bases, with 6 bases of the junction left unmatched. The CDR3 consists of 15 residues.

J is TRBJ2-3 and V is TRBV6-2 or TRBV6-3, with 9 bases aligning to TRBD1. With 3 bases clipped from V and 10 bases from J, the junction kept 14 bases outside the gene matches. CDR1 and CDR2 from the germline V gene are MNHEY and SVGEGT. The CDR3 is 16 residues long. Here the CDR3 DNA reads TGTGCCAGCAGTTATCCCGGGACAGGGTCCTCAGGAGCGCAGTATTTT. Amino acids: CASSYPGTGSSGAQYF.

Written as DNA, the CDR3 is TGTGCCAGCAGGCAACTAGCGGGGCTGAGCACAGATACGCAGTATTTT. Residues: CASRQLAGLSTDTQYF. The genes are TRBV7-6 and TRBJ2-3, with 10 bases matching TRBD2. Per the germline V gene, CDR1 is SGHVS and CDR2 is FNYEAQ. This CDR3 is 16 amino acids long. J gave up 0 bases and V 6 bases, and 6 bases lay outside the gene matches.

This clonotype has a handful of counts. The J gene is TRBJ2-3, the V gene TRBV6-2 or TRBV6-3, with 7 nucleotides matching TRBD1. The CDR3 runs 16 residues. The germline CDR1 and CDR2 sequences are MNHEY and SVGEGT. Trimming cost V 5 bases and J 2 bases; bases outside gene matches: 10. The CDR3 sequence is CASSQGDSLFTDTQYF. The CDR3 DNA is TGTGCCAGCAGTCAGGGGGACAGCCTTTTCACAGATACGCAGTATTTT.

This clonotype showed up many times. The chain combines TRBV7-3 with TRBJ2-3; D unclear. CDR1 SGHTA and CDR2 FQGTGA come from the germline V gene. This CDR3 comprises 14 residues. With 5 bases removed from V and 2 bases from J, the gap between germline ends came to 11 bases. CDR3 DNA sequence: TGTGCCAGCAGCCGCAACGGGTACACAGATACGCAGTATTTT. This codes for CASSRNGYTDTQYF. Variable domain in full (rest from reference TRBV7-3 and TRBJ2-3): GAGVSQTPSNKVTEKGKYVELRCDPISGHTALYWYRQSLGQGPEFLIYFQGTGAADDSGLPNDRFFAVRPEGSVSTLKIQRTERGDSAVYLCASSRNGYTDTQYFGPGTRLTVL.

The chain links TRBV5-5 to TRBJ2-2; tentatively, D is TRBD1 (7 bases). CDR1 and CDR2 from the germline V gene are SGHKS and YYEKEE (reference sequence). The CDR3 has 16 amino acids. The V gene lost 4 bases and the J gene lost 6 bases, with 19 bases spanning the gap. The CDR3 bases are TGTGCCAGCAGCCCTCGGGGGACAGCGTCACCCGGGGAGCTGTTTTTT. Its translation is CASSPRGTASPGELFF.

This clonotype was detected many times. The genes are TRBV29-1 and TRBJ2-1; D unresolved. CDR1 SQVTM and CDR2 ANQGSEA come from the germline V gene. Trimming shortened V by 7 bases and J by 4 bases, and 14 bases separated the two germline ends. The CDR3 is made up of 13 amino acids. This chain's CDR3 is CSDMERLYNEQFF. CDR3 nucleotide sequence: TGCAGCGATATGGAGAGACTTTACAATGAGCAGTTCTTC.

This clonotype has a handful of counts. The chain joins TRBV6-1 to TRBJ2-7, with TRBD1 matching over 10 bases. Germline CDR1 reads MNHNS; CDR2 reads SASEGT. The CDR3 totals 13 residues. The ends lost 8 bases at V and 1 base at J; junction bases unmatched: 2. The CDR3 DNA follows: TGTGCCAGCTGGACAGGGGGTTCCTACGAGCAGTACTTC. It is translated as CASWTGGSYEQYF.

This clonotype was observed a few times. The genes are TRBV25-1 and TRBJ2-1; weak D call: TRBD1 (6 bases). This CDR3 comprises 14 residues. Trimming left V 5 bases short and J 3 bases short, with 11 bases between. Germline CDR1 reads MGHDK; CDR2 reads SYGVNS. The CDR3 DNA follows: TGTGCCAGCAGTCAGACAGGCGTCTACAATGAGCAGTTCTTC. Protein: CASSQTGVYNEQFF.

This clonotype showed up many times. This chain connects TRBV7-9 to TRBJ2-7, with a weak D call TRBD2 (6 bases). Per the germline V gene, CDR1 is SEHNR and CDR2 is FQNEAQ (reference sequence). The CDR3 spans 15 residues. Trimming pared 5 bases from V and 3 bases from J, leaving 17 bases between. DNA for the CDR3: TGTGCCAGCAGCCCCCCAGGAGGGATCAGCTACGAGCAGTACTTC. Its protein is CASSPPGGISYEQYF.

This clonotype was detected a few times. CDR3 in amino acids: CAISGKGQGGQPQHF. The CDR3 bases are TGTGCCATCAGCGGGAAGGGCCAGGGAGGTCAGCCCCAGCATTTT. The V and J genes are TRBV10-3 and TRBJ1-5; D is possibly TRBD1 (5 bases). There are 15 residues in the CDR3. The germline V and J ends were trimmed by 6 bases and 6 bases, with 18 bases remaining between them. The germline V gene has CDR1 ENHRY and CDR2 SYGVKD.

V usage is TRBV9 and J usage is TRBJ2-5, with D tentatively TRBD1 (6 bases). Trimming stripped 3 bases from V and 11 bases from J, with 26 bases between. This CDR3 contains 16 residues. The V gene's germline CDR1 is SGDLS and CDR2 YYNGEE. The CDR3 nucleotides are TGTGCCAGCAGCGGAGGGGGTCGAACCCGACACAATGAGCAGTACTTC. This translates into CASSGGGRTRHNEQYF.

The chain employs TRBV28 and TRBJ2-7; D possibly corresponds to TRBD2 (6 bases). The germline V and J ends were trimmed by 7 bases and 2 bases, with 18 bases remaining between them. This CDR3 comprises 15 residues. Germline V gives CDR1 MDHEN, CDR2 SYDVKM. CDR3 DNA: TGTGCCAGCAACCCTCTAGCGTCCACGGCCTACGAGCAGTACTTC. This gives the protein CASNPLASTAYEQYF.

Of note for this clonotype: A read error is possible here, since a much larger clone lies one base away. The gene calls are TRBV7-2 and TRBJ2-3; D gene uncertain. V was shortened by 0 bases and J by 4 bases, with 5 bases between the two germline ends. This CDR3 is 13 amino acids long. Germline V gene lookup returns CDR1 SGHTA and CDR2 FQGNSA. DNA for the CDR3: TGTGCCAGCAGCTTAGCGCGCCCAGATACGCAGTATTTT. As protein: CASSLARPDTQYF.

This clonotype was counted a few times. J is TRBJ1-6 and V is TRBV27; D call uncertain. The CDR3 spans 16 residues. Looked up from germline, CDR1 is MNHEY and CDR2 is SMNVEV (reference sequence). V was pared by 2 bases and J by 1 base, with 9 bases between. The CDR3 DNA is TGTGCCAGCAGTTTAAGCAGTGGGTCCTATAATTCACCCCTCCACTTT. It yields the protein CASSLSSGSYNSPLHF.

This clonotype is termed medium-sized. The chain uses TRBV29-1 and TRBJ2-3; possible D gene TRBD1, 6 bases. Trimming pared 6 bases from V and 6 bases from J, leaving 10 bases between. The CDR3 covers 11 residues. Germline CDR1 is SQVTM and CDR2 is ANQGSEA. CDR3 in DNA: TGCAGCGTCGTAACAGGGGATACGCAGTATTTT. Translating gives CSVVTGDTQYF.

J is TRBJ2-3 and V is TRBV7-6, with 8 bases aligning to TRBD2. The V gene end was trimmed by 3 bases and the J gene end by 0 bases; junction bases not matched to a gene: 5. This CDR3 comprises 16 residues. Germline V gene sequence: CDR1 SGHVS, CDR2 FNYEAQ. The CDR3 DNA reads TGTGCCAGCAGCTTGAGGGCTAGCGGGAGCACAGATACGCAGTATTTT. Translation: CASSLRASGSTDTQYF.

This clonotype has just a few counts. The chain couples TRBV20-1 to TRBJ2-7, with 9 bases fitting TRBD1. The CDR3 has 14 amino acids. The germline gives CDR1 DFQATT, CDR2 SNEGSKA (reference sequence). The V gene end was trimmed by 6 bases and the J gene end by 7 bases; junction bases not matched to a gene: 13. CDR3 amino acids: CSASTPGQGGEQYF. CDR3 DNA sequence: TGCAGTGCCTCTACTCCGGGACAGGGAGGTGAGCAGTACTTC.

The chain has TRBV18 and TRBJ1-2; 12 bases map to TRBD1. CDR3 length: 16 amino acids. J was trimmed by 8 bases and V by 2 bases; bases with no gene match: 9. From germline, CDR1 is KGHSH and CDR2 LQKENI. Written as DNA, the CDR3 is TGTGCCAGCTCACCATCCGGGACAGGGGGCGCGGAAGGCTACACCTTC. Translating gives CASSPSGTGGAEGYTF.

This clonotype has a handful of counts. The chain's CDR3 is CASSDLLGVGSGNEQFF. The CDR3, as DNA: TGTGCCAGCAGTGACCTCCTGGGAGTTGGGAGTGGCAATGAGCAGTTCTTC. The V and J genes are TRBV25-1 and TRBJ2-1; TRBD2 might be the D (5 bases). Germline values: CDR1 MGHDK, CDR2 SYGVNS. Trimming stripped 3 bases from V and 6 bases from J, with 21 bases between. The CDR3 spans 17 residues.

The rearrangement uses TRBV18 and TRBJ2-5, with TRBD1 identical over 7 bases. The trim removed 2 bases at V and 2 bases at J, leaving 8 bases unmatched. The CDR3 has 16 amino acids. Germline CDR1 is KGHSH and CDR2 is LQKENI. CDR3 protein: CASSPMGPGGQETQYF. The CDR3 nucleotides are TGTGCCAGCTCACCAATGGGGCCAGGGGGTCAAGAGACCCAGTACTTC.

This clonotype was observed once. The V and J genes are TRBV7-2 and TRBJ2-5; a possible D gene is TRBD2 (6 bases). V dropped 5 bases and J dropped 11 bases, with 21 bases sitting between them. The CDR3 loop spans 14 amino acids. Germline loops: CDR1 SGHTA, CDR2 FQGNSA. CDR3 DNA sequence: TGTGCCAGCAGCACCCCGGGACTTCTCAATGAGCAGTACTTC. This sequence encodes CASSTPGLLNEQYF.

There are many counts of this clonotype. The chain has TRBV7-2 and TRBJ2-7, with D perhaps TRBD1 (6 bases). Per the germline V gene, CDR1 is SGHTA and CDR2 is FQGNSA. V shed 6 bases and J shed 2 bases, with 11 bases lying between them. The CDR3 is 13 amino acids. CDR3 in DNA: TGTGCCAGCAGTCTCTCAGGGGCCTACGAGCAGTACTTC. This codes for CASSLSGAYEQYF.

This clonotype was counted only a few times. This rearrangement joins TRBV20-1 to TRBJ2-3; 12 bases map to TRBD2. CDR1 and CDR2 (germline): DFQATT, SNEGSKA (reference sequence). The V segment lost 6 bases and the J segment 0 bases; nucleotides outside the gene matches: 10. The CDR3 contains 17 residues. The CDR3: CSAPSGGAWVSTDTQYF. CDR3 DNA sequence: TGCAGTGCCCCTAGCGGGGGGGCCTGGGTGAGCACAGATACGCAGTATTTT.

The chain has TRBV14 and TRBJ1-2, with D unclear. Trimming removed 0 bases at V and 4 bases at J, with 12 bases between. Germline V gene lookup returns CDR1 SGHDN and CDR2 FVKESK. CDR3 length equals 15 residues. The CDR3 DNA follows: TGTGCCAGCAGCCAAGAATTGGACGGCCTCTATGGCTACACCTTC. Its protein product is CASSQELDGLYGYTF. The variable domain in full, completed from reference TRBV14 and TRBJ1-2, reads EAGVTQFPSHSVIEKGQTVTLRCDPISGHDNLYWYRRVMGKEIKFLLHFVKESKQDESGMPNNRFLAERTGGTYSTLKVQPAELEDSGVYFCASSQELDGLYGYTFGSGTRLTVV.

This clonotype has a handful of counts. The chain uses TRBV7-2 and TRBJ2-5; tentative D call: TRBD1 (5 bases). Trimming removed 2 bases from V and 2 bases from J, with 12 bases in between. This CDR3 is 15 amino acids long. From germline, CDR1 is SGHTA and CDR2 FQGNSA. The CDR3 spells CASSLLRTFQETQYF. The DNA of the CDR3 is TGTGCCAGCAGCTTACTCCGGACATTTCAAGAGACCCAGTACTTC.

This clonotype was counted only a few times. CDR3 coding DNA: TGTGCCAGCAGCGGAACCATCACAGATACGCAGTATTTT. Translated: CASSGTITDTQYF. The rearrangement uses TRBV9 and TRBJ2-3; D gene ambiguous. The V gene's germline CDR1 is SGDLS and CDR2 YYNGEE. Trimming left V 3 bases short and J 2 bases short, with 7 bases between. The CDR3 runs 13 residues.